Below, 24 T cell receptor beta chains from the same sample are listed, as sequenced in a study of shared clonotypes between healthy human individuals. Generated by immunoSEQ multiplex PCR, the TCRdb table keeps only in-frame clones and is missing some. Altogether 2 million to 2.5 million clones are present, almost 96% being singletons, with the ten largest covering 0.13%. Sequenced input: naive CD4+ T cells sorted from blood. Subset: CD45RA+ positively selected. Every receptor here comes from a man aged 18-30 years in good health.

To note about this clone: This CDR3 is also generated by other DNA sequences in the sample. The CDR3 region is CAWSRGPTYEQYF. As DNA, the CDR3 is TGTGCCTGGAGTCGAGGTCCTACCTACGAGCAGTACTTC. J is TRBJ2-7 and V is TRBV30; the D is unclear. V lost 2 bases and J 2 bases, leaving 10 bases between the germline ends. Germline CDR1 and CDR2: GTSNPN and SVGIG (reference sequence). The CDR3 contains 13 residues.

This clone was seen just once. V is TRBV28 and J is TRBJ1-5; tentative D call: TRBD1 (6 bases). Germline CDR1 reads MDHEN; CDR2 reads SYDVKM. V was pared by 3 bases and J by 5 bases, with 20 bases between. The CDR3 spans 17 residues. The CDR3 nucleotides read TGTGCCAGCAGTTTTCCACTTGGGGGGGACACGTATCAGCCCCAGCATTTT. Translating gives CASSFPLGGDTYQPQHF.

The chain combines TRBV18 with TRBJ2-5, with D perhaps given as TRBD1 or TRBD2 (5 bases each). CDR3 size: 14 residues. Germline CDR1 is KGHSH and CDR2 is LQKENI. The V gene lost 3 bases and the J gene lost 4 bases, with 12 bases spanning the gap. CDR3 sequence: CASSPGTRRETQYF. CDR3 sequence (DNA): TGTGCCAGCTCACCGGGGACCCGGAGAGAGACCCAGTACTTC.

The V call is TRBV5-4, the J call TRBJ1-1, with D unclear. The CDR3 sequence is 14 residues long. Between the trimmed V and J ends, which lost 3 bases and 0 bases, there was a span of 9 bases. Looked up from germline, CDR1 is SGHNT and CDR2 is YYREEE (reference sequence). The chain's CDR3 is CASSSQALNTEAFF. The CDR3 coding sequence is TGTGCCAGCAGCTCTCAAGCCTTGAACACTGAAGCTTTCTTT.

This chain connects TRBV30 to TRBJ1-1; no firm D call. The germline CDR1 and CDR2 sequences are GTSNPN and SVGIG (reference sequence). The CDR3 loop spans 14 amino acids. The germline V and J ends were trimmed by 0 bases and 5 bases, with 13 bases remaining between them. As DNA, the CDR3 is TGTGCCTGGAGTGTATTACCAGCGGGAACTGAAGCTTTCTTT. Its protein is CAWSVLPAGTEAFF.

The chain carries TRBV5-1 and TRBJ2-3, with 9 nucleotides matching TRBD1. Germline lookup yields CDR1 SGHRS and CDR2 YFSETQ. The CDR3 has 15 amino acids. Trimming at V came to 2 bases and at J to 5 bases, leaving 6 bases not matched to a gene. In DNA form, the CDR3 reads TGCGCCAGCAGCTTAGGGGACAGGGTAATAGATACGCAGTATTTT. Amino acids: CASSLGDRVIDTQYF. Full variable domain (rest looked up from reference TRBV5-1 and TRBJ2-3): KAGVTQTPRYLIKTRGQQVTLSCSPISGHRSVSWYQQTPGQGLQFLFEYFSETQRNKGNFPGRFSGRQFSNSRSEMNVSTLELGDSALYLCASSLGDRVIDTQYFGPGTRLTVL.

This rearrangement joins TRBV7-9 to TRBJ2-7; 7 nucleotides line up with TRBD1. Looked up from germline, CDR1 is SEHNR and CDR2 is FQNEAQ (reference sequence). V gave up 4 bases and J gave up 1 base; unmatched junction bases: 4. The CDR3 covers 14 residues. The CDR3 coding sequence is TGTGCCAGCAGCTCGCAGACAGGGTCCTACGAGCAGTACTTC. Translation: CASSSQTGSYEQYF.

This chain joins TRBV7-8 and TRBJ1-1, with 7 bases matching TRBD1. CDR3 size: 16 residues. Losses at the gene ends were 5 bases for V and 1 base for J; bases not matched to a gene: 10. Germline loops: CDR1 SGHVS, CDR2 FQNEAQ. This chain's CDR3 is CASSQVDRRTNTEAFF. DNA for the CDR3: TGTGCCAGCAGCCAAGTGGACAGGCGGACGAACACTGAAGCTTTCTTT.

The CDR3 spells CASNTLTGSGNTIYF. In DNA, the CDR3 is TGTGCCAGCAACACCTTGACGGGGTCCGGAAACACCATATATTTT. This chain connects TRBV11-2 to TRBJ1-3; D unclear. V lost 7 bases, J lost 4 bases, and 17 bases lay in between. Germline CDR1 reads SGHAT; CDR2 reads FQNNGV. The CDR3 is made up of 15 amino acids.

The chain employs TRBV18 and TRBJ1-5; weak D call: TRBD1 (6 bases). Trimming took 1 base from V and 5 from J, leaving 15 bases between them. Germline V gene sequence: CDR1 KGHSH, CDR2 LQKENI. The CDR3 length is 16 residues. CDR3 in amino acids: CASSPLAGQGHQPQHF. CDR3 sequence (DNA): TGTGCCAGCTCACCACTGGCTGGTCAGGGGCATCAGCCCCAGCATTTT.

The DNA of the CDR3 is TGCGCCAGCAGCTTGGGGACGGGAGGAGGTAACGAGCAGTACTTC. Amino acid sequence: CASSLGTGGGNEQYF. This chain connects TRBV5-1 to TRBJ2-7; TRBD2 matches at 7 bases. The CDR3 has 15 amino acids. CDR1 is SGHRS and CDR2 is YFSETQ in the germline V gene. V dropped 0 bases and J dropped 5; count of bases not matched to a gene: 8.

Concerning this clone itself: In the same sample, other DNA sequences code for this CDR3. The chain recombines TRBV10-3 with TRBJ2-3, with D uncertain. The CDR3 extends over 13 amino acids. The germline gives CDR1 ENHRY, CDR2 SYGVKD. Trimming shortened V by 6 bases and J by 1 base, and 8 bases separated the two germline ends. The chain's CDR3 is CAIRDRGTDTQYF. In DNA, the CDR3 is TGTGCCATCAGGGACCGAGGCACAGATACGCAGTATTTT.

The chain joins TRBV4-1 to TRBJ2-3, with TRBD1 identical over 7 bases. The trim removed 4 bases at V and 1 base at J, leaving 5 bases unmatched. CDR1 is MGHRA and CDR2 is YSYEKL in the germline V gene. The CDR3 has 15 amino acids. The CDR3 loop reads CASSLRTGGTDTQYF. Here the CDR3 DNA reads TGCGCCAGCAGCCTGCGTACAGGGGGCACAGATACGCAGTATTTT.

The chain is built from TRBV10-1 and TRBJ2-3, with D perhaps TRBD1 (6 bases). The V and J ends lost 5 bases and 0 bases respectively, with 12 bases between them. The CDR3 runs 15 residues. Germline V gene sequence: CDR1 WNHNN, CDR2 SYGVQD (reference sequence). Here the CDR3 reads CASSKDRVSTDTQYF. CDR3 nucleotides: TGCGCCAGCAGTAAGGACAGAGTTAGCACAGATACGCAGTATTTT.

This clone was recorded once. The chain carries TRBV14 and TRBJ2-7, with a weak D call TRBD1 (5 bases). Trimming left V 4 bases short and J 3 bases short, with 13 bases between. Germline V gives CDR1 SGHDN, CDR2 FVKESK. The length of the CDR3 is 14 residues. CDR3 nucleotide sequence: TGTGCCAGCAGCCTTGGGGCCCAAATCTACGAGCAGTACTTC. Protein: CASSLGAQIYEQYF.

V is TRBV30 and J is TRBJ1-4; maybe TRBD1 (5 bases). The V end was cut by 2 bases, the J end by 11 bases, with 18 bases between. Germline V lookup: CDR1 GTSNPN, CDR2 SVGIG (reference sequence). The CDR3 runs 14 residues. The CDR3 DNA reads as TGTGCCTGGAGTCAAGGGGCAGGGAGAGATAAACTGTTTTTT. It encodes CAWSQGAGRDKLFF.

The chain combines TRBV30 with TRBJ2-2; D gene unclear. The germline V and J ends were trimmed by 0 bases and 4 bases, with 9 bases remaining between them. The CDR3 covers 14 residues. Per the germline V gene, CDR1 is GTSNPN and CDR2 is SVGIG (reference sequence). The CDR3 bases are TGTGCCTGGAGTGTAGGCTCCTCCACCGGGGAGCTGTTTTTT. It codes for CAWSVGSSTGELFF.

The rearrangement links TRBV9 to TRBJ2-2; a weak D match, TRBD1 (5 bases). The CDR3 spans 13 residues. From germline, CDR1 is SGDLS and CDR2 YYNGEE. Trimming removed 6 bases at V and 7 bases at J, with 13 bases between. The CDR3 sequence is CASTRKGLGELFF. In nucleotides, the CDR3 is TGTGCCAGCACCCGCAAGGGGCTCGGGGAGCTGTTTTTT.

This sequence joins TRBV2 and TRBJ1-3; D remains ambiguous. Trimming pared 10 bases from V and 0 bases from J, leaving 13 bases between. The CDR3 spans 14 residues. CDR1 and CDR2 (germline): SNHLY, FYNNEI. The CDR3 region is CATSQDISGNTIYF. For the CDR3, the DNA is TGTGCCACGTCGCAGGATATCTCTGGAAACACCATATATTTT.

The chain couples TRBV10-3 to TRBJ1-1; D is unresolved. The CDR3 runs 13 residues. V dropped 2 bases and J dropped 4 bases, with 8 bases sitting between them. Looked up from germline, CDR1 is ENHRY and CDR2 is SYGVKD. The CDR3 DNA is TGTGCCATCAGTGAGGGGTTGTCCACTGAAGCTTTCTTT. It encodes CAISEGLSTEAFF.

The chain combines TRBV6-6 with TRBJ2-7; 9 bases match TRBD1. V shed 8 bases, J shed 2 bases, and the junction held 10 bases outside the gene matches. CDR1 MNHNY and CDR2 SVGAGI come from the germline V gene (reference sequence). The CDR3 loop spans 15 amino acids. As DNA, the CDR3 is TGTGCCAGCGAAAGGGGAGACAGGGGGACCTACGAGCAGTACTTC. Translating it yields CASERGDRGTYEQYF.

V and J are TRBV11-2 and TRBJ2-7, with D unresolved. Germline V CDR1 and CDR2: SGHAT, FQNNGV. With 0 bases removed from V and 3 bases from J, the gap between germline ends came to 12 bases. This CDR3 comprises 15 residues. CDR3 nucleotide sequence: TGTGCCAGCAGCTTAGAACCTGAGGCGGTCTACGAGCAGTACTTC. It specifies CASSLEPEAVYEQYF.

The chain uses TRBV9 and TRBJ1-1; TRBD1 matches 8 bases. CDR1 is SGDLS, CDR2 YYNGEE, per germline. This CDR3 has 15 amino acids. V shed 3 bases, J shed 7 bases, and the junction held 11 bases outside the gene matches. The CDR3 spells CASSAKTGASFEAFF. CDR3 nucleotide sequence: TGTGCCAGCAGCGCCAAGACAGGGGCATCTTTTGAAGCTTTCTTT.

The V call is TRBV2, the J call TRBJ2-3; no definite D call. The CDR3 runs to 15 residues. Germline values: CDR1 SNHLY, CDR2 FYNNEI. V lost 4 bases to trimming and J lost 3 bases, with 14 bases between them. CDR3 nucleotide sequence: TGTGCCAGCAGTGCCAATGGGCCGAGGACAGATACGCAGTATTTT. This sequence encodes CASSANGPRTDTQYF.